Included here is one T cell receptor beta chain sequence, with context. Its target is unknown. PCR involved 60 Vbeta and 13 Jbeta primers. Only in-frame clones appear in the TCRdb table, and some are missing; sequencing was by immunoSEQ multiplex PCR. The sample shows some 110,000 clones, 70% to 85% of them seen only once. This entry is derived from a study of cytomegalovirus exposure and HLA in healthy donors. Findings of the study overall: The records held CMV serostatus as the only immune exposure information. Cytomegalovirus status was reportedly diagnosed by the classifier with high specificity and sensitivity. A later analysis linked about 17,000 TCR beta sequences to HLA alleles at 0.05 false discovery rate.

The receptor comes from a man aged 45-65 years in good health and CMV-seropositive. The sequencing input was PBMCs.

CDR3 nucleotides: TGCAGCGTTTCGGGAGTCACGAATGAGCAGTTCTTC. Protein: CSVSGVTNEQFF. The J gene is TRBJ2-1, the V gene TRBV29-1, with a weak D call TRBD2 (6 bases). Germline V gives CDR1 SQVTM, CDR2 ANQGSEA. V was clipped by 5 bases and J by 7 bases, with 12 bases between them. The CDR3 contains 12 residues.